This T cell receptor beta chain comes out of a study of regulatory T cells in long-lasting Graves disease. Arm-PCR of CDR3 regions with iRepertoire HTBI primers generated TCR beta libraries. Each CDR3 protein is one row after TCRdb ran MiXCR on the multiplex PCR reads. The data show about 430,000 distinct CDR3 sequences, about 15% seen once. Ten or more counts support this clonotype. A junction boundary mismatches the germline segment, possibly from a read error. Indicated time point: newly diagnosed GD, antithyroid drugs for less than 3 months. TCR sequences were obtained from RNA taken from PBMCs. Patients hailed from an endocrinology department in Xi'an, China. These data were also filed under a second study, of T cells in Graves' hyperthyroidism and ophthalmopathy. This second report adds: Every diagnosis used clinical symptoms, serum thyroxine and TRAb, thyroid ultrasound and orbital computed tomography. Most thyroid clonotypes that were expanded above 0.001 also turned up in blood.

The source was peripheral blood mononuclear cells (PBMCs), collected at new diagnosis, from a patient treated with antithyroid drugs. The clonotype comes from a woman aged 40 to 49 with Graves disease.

The CDR3 nucleotides are TGTGCCAGCAGCCCCCCCGGGACAGCGAACACCGGGGAGCTGTTTTTT. Its protein is CASSPPGTANTGELFF. The chain joins TRBV5-1 to TRBJ2-2, with 7 bases that match TRBD1. The CDR3 totals 16 residues. Germline CDR1 reads SGHRS; CDR2 reads YFSETQ.